Shown below are 17 T cell receptor beta chains from a single sample sequenced in a study of T-cell memory formation after mild COVID-19. TCRdb re-called the 5' RACE reads through MiXCR, storing one row per CDR3 protein. The sample comprises 200,000 to 250,000 distinct CDR3 sequences, 8% to 9.5% of which are singletons, and approximately 20% rests with the top ten. Specimen: PBMCs or a T cell subset sorted from them (not recorded which). These receptors all stem from a man between 18 and 29 years old who had mild COVID-19 (a few samples of this study predate the infection). Cell type and time point are not known.

This clonotype occurred many times. V and J are TRBV29-1 and TRBJ1-1; 8 bases are a match to TRBD1. Germline assignment: CDR1 SQVTM and CDR2 ANQGSEA. V lost 5 bases, J lost 5 bases, and 7 bases stayed unmatched. The CDR3 is 13 amino acids. The CDR3 sequence: CSVRTGRWTEAFF. The CDR3 nucleotides are TGCAGCGTTCGGACAGGGCGTTGGACTGAAGCTTTCTTT.

This clonotype occurred a few times. The chain uses TRBV20-1 and TRBJ2-3; 9 bases agree with TRBD2. The CDR3 covers 15 residues. CDR1 and CDR2 (germline): DFQATT, SNEGSKA (reference sequence). V lost 2 bases to trimming and J lost 3 bases; unmatched junction nucleotides: 6. The CDR3 coding sequence is TGCAGTGCTAGAAGGCCTAGCGGGGATACAGATACGCAGTATTTT. Protein sequence: CSARRPSGDTDTQYF.

V gene TRBV27 combines with J gene TRBJ1-2, with TRBD1 matching 9 bases. The V gene end was trimmed by 9 bases and the J gene end by 3 bases; junction bases not matched to a gene: 8. This CDR3 is built from 14 residues. Per germline, CDR1 MNHEY and CDR2 SMNVEV (reference sequence). CDR3 DNA: TGTGCCAGTACCCGGGACAGGGAACACTATGGCTACACCTTC. Its translation is CASTRDREHYGYTF.

This clonotype turned up a few times. The chain links TRBV20-1 to TRBJ2-2, with D possibly matching TRBD2 (6 bases). CDR3 length: 14 amino acids. The V gene lost 2 bases and the J gene lost 4 bases, with 11 bases spanning the gap. In germline, CDR1 is DFQATT, CDR2 SNEGSKA (reference sequence). The CDR3 DNA reads as TGCAGTGCTAGAAGGACCGGGAGCACCGGGGAGCTGTTTTTT. It is translated as CSARRTGSTGELFF.

The CDR3 sequence is CASSQEGTENSPLHF. The CDR3 DNA sequence: TGTGCCAGCAGCCAAGAGGGGACAGAGAATTCACCCCTCCACTTT. V is TRBV5-5 and J is TRBJ1-6; 7 bases align to TRBD1. Germline V lookup: CDR1 SGHKS, CDR2 YYEKEE (reference sequence). The CDR3 has 15 amino acids. Unmatched junction bases numbered 8, after V lost 4 bases and J lost 7 bases.

This sequence joins TRBV6-2 or TRBV6-3 and TRBJ2-3, with D maybe TRBD2 (5 bases). Trimming took 7 bases from V and 0 from J, leaving 26 bases between them. In germline, CDR1 is MNHEY, CDR2 SVGEGT. The CDR3 is 19 residues long. Here the CDR3 DNA reads TGTGCCAGCACCCCCCGGGATCCAAGGAGTGGGAGAAGCACAGATACGCAGTATTTT. This encodes CASTPRDPRSGRSTDTQYF.

This clonotype was counted a few times. In DNA form, the CDR3 reads TGTGCCACCCGCGAGGGGGGCTACGAGCAGTACGTC. Protein sequence: CATREGGYEQYV. The chain is built from TRBV28 and TRBJ2-7; D possibly uses TRBD1 or TRBD2 (6 bases each). In germline, CDR1 is MDHEN, CDR2 SYDVKM. With 10 bases removed from V and 3 bases from J, the gap between germline ends came to 13 bases. CDR3 length: 12 amino acids.

The V gene is TRBV3-1, the J gene TRBJ1-1; weak D call: TRBD1 (5 bases). CDR3 length: 14 amino acids. V was trimmed by 3 bases and J by 6 bases, leaving 14 bases between them. Germline CDR1 and CDR2: LGHDT and YNNKEL (reference sequence). This chain's CDR3 is CASSHSGVRSEAFF. The CDR3 bases are TGTGCCAGCAGCCACTCGGGGGTAAGGTCTGAAGCTTTCTTT.

The sample holds a few counts of this clonotype. This rearrangement joins TRBV5-1 to TRBJ2-5, with 10 positions matching TRBD2. The CDR3 contains 16 residues. From germline, CDR1 is SGHRS and CDR2 YFSETQ. J lost 0 bases, V lost 4 bases, and 6 bases had no gene match. CDR3: CASSTLLAGYQETQYF. In DNA, the CDR3 is TGCGCCAGCAGCACCCTACTAGCGGGGTACCAAGAGACCCAGTACTTC. The variable domain in full, completed from reference TRBV5-1 and TRBJ2-5, reads KAGVTQTPRYLIKTRGQQVTLSCSPISGHRSVSWYQQTPGQGLQFLFEYFSETQRNKGNFPGRFSGRQFSNSRSEMNVSTLELGDSALYLCASSTLLAGYQETQYFGPGTRLLVL.

The CDR3, as DNA: TGTGCCAGCAGCTTAACCGGGGAGGCCGTAAACACTGAAGCTTTCTTT. Its protein product is CASSLTGEAVNTEAFF. The gene calls are TRBV7-3 and TRBJ1-1; no definite D call. CDR3 length: 16 residues. Trimming took 0 bases from V and 2 from J, leaving 13 bases between them. The germline gives CDR1 SGHTA, CDR2 FQGTGA.

The chain recombines TRBV20-1 with TRBJ2-3, with D possibly being TRBD2 (5 bases). This CDR3 is 14 amino acids long. CDR1 is DFQATT and CDR2 is SNEGSKA in the germline V gene (reference sequence). Trimming pared 3 bases from V and 5 bases from J, leaving 15 bases between. The CDR3 nucleotides read TGCAGTGCTAGGCTACTAGATTCGGTAGATACGCAGTATTTT. Its translation is CSARLLDSVDTQYF.

This clonotype was detected only a few times. This chain links TRBV4-3 with TRBJ2-7, with TRBD1 as a possible D gene (5 bases). Germline-derived CDR1 and CDR2 are LGHNA and YSLEER. V was cut by 4 bases and J by 2 bases, with 15 bases left in between. CDR3 length: 15 residues. CDR3 protein: CASSPIPAGTYEQYF. As DNA, the CDR3 is TGCGCCAGCAGCCCCATCCCCGCAGGGACCTACGAGCAGTACTTC.

In its sample, this clonotype was seen a few times. V and J are TRBV12-3 or TRBV12-4 and TRBJ2-5; 8 bases map to TRBD2. This CDR3 has 13 amino acids. V shed 7 bases, J shed 5 bases, and the junction held 6 bases outside the gene matches. In DNA, the CDR3 is TGTGCCAGCATGCGGGGGGCGTGGGAGACCCAGTACTTC. Its translation: CASMRGAWETQYF.

This clonotype was counted at least ten times. The chain recombines TRBV2 with TRBJ2-5, with D possibly matching TRBD1 (5 bases). Trimming stripped 7 bases from V and 1 base from J, with 10 bases between. The germline V gene encodes CDR1 SNHLY and CDR2 FYNNEI. This CDR3 is 13 amino acids long. The CDR3 coding sequence is TGTGCCAGCACCAGACAGACCCAAGAGACCCAGTACTTC. Protein product: CASTRQTQETQYF.

The CDR3 nucleotides read TGTGCCAGCAGCCAAGAAAGGGGGGGCCTCTACAATGAGCAGTTCTTC. Encoded protein: CASSQERGGLYNEQFF. V gene TRBV3-1 combines with J gene TRBJ2-1; D perhaps matches TRBD2 (7 bases). Trimming removed 0 bases at V and 3 bases at J, with 12 bases between. Germline values: CDR1 LGHDT, CDR2 YNNKEL (reference sequence). The length of the CDR3 is 16 residues.

V gene TRBV5-1 combines with J gene TRBJ1-6; the match to TRBD1 covers 9 bases. CDR1 SGHRS and CDR2 YFSETQ come from the germline V gene. CDR3 length equals 21 residues. V lost 4 bases to trimming and J lost 0 bases; unmatched junction nucleotides: 17. CDR3 loop: CASSAGTGSRGPSSYNSPLHF. CDR3 sequence (DNA): TGCGCCAGCAGCGCCGGGACAGGGAGTCGGGGGCCTAGCTCCTATAATTCACCCCTCCACTTT.

V usage is TRBV7-9 and J usage is TRBJ2-6; D gene ambiguous. V was trimmed by 4 bases and J by 2 bases, leaving 18 bases between them. CDR3 length equals 18 residues. Germline CDR1 SEHNR, CDR2 FQNEAQ (reference sequence). As DNA, the CDR3 is TGTGCCAGCAGCTCAAGGGATGGCCAGGCGACTGGGGCCAACGTCCTGACTTTC. It specifies CASSSRDGQATGANVLTF.